This record concerns one TCR beta chain sequence. Its antigen remains unidentified. Base qualities are not at hand, and no much larger clone is one base apart. These data originate in a study of blood T cells in healthy people across ages (dated by TCRdb to the mid-2010s). In terms of the full investigation: Template switching captured roughly one uniquely barcoded TCR beta cDNA molecule per two T cells in model experiments. The study analyzed two additional independent replicas of 1 million unique cDNA reads from the same blood draw for two donors, one aged 18 to 29 and one aged 80 or older. Donors of different ages were randomly distributed across sequencing lanes to avoid experimental bias. To track age-related changes in TCR beta repertoire diversity, the study relied on deep sequencing normalized with unique cDNA molecular identifiers. The donors were divided into four age groups: young (average about 16 years), middle-aged (about 40), aged (about 62) and long-lived (roughly 82). The research as a whole found: Estimates of total diversity based on one million sequenced T cells were regarded as lower bounds and as underestimates. A strong correlation was found between observed TCR beta diversity and the percentage of naive T cells measured by flow cytometry. Since profiling was done on bulk unsorted PBMCs, naive and antigen-experienced compartments could not be conclusively compared. Compared with the aged group, more naive CD4+ T cells, fewer expanded clones and increased TCR diversity were shown by the long-lived group, suggesting age selection. As age increased, observed TCR beta diversity per million T cells dropped in a roughly linear way, and a significant reduction was already evident by age around 41. Because the CMV infection status of the donors was unknown, age-related changes in expanded clonotypes may potentially have been confounded.

Donors were 39 systemically healthy Caucasian individuals from Russia aged roughly 6 to 100 years. Roughly 10 milliliters of peripheral blood were drawn from each donor into EDTA-treated Vacutainer tubes. Ficoll-Paque density-gradient centrifugation was used to isolate PBMCs, with at least 6.5 million obtained per sample. Trizol reagent was used to extract total RNA from PBMCs, with at least 5 micrograms per sample. Naive CD45RAhigh/CD27high T cell percentages were measured by flow cytometry on a PBMC aliquot from every donor. Library preparation employed 5' RACE. The sequencer was an Illumina HiSeq 2500. A second roughly 7 to 11 cycle PCR used a sample-barcoded 5' primer and a J-beta primer mix. A template-switch 5' adaptor carrying 12 random nucleotides introduced a unique molecular identifier onto each TCR beta cDNA molecule. At least 3 million CDR3-containing paired-end reads were obtained from each sample. The Mint cDNA synthesis kit, primed by a TRBC-specific oligonucleotide, was used to synthesize first-strand cDNA from all RNA. All cDNA was treated with uracil-DNA glycosylase and then went through a first 18-cycle PCR with the universal primers M1SS and BC2_uni_R. The paper's data handling went like this. For normalization, 1 million high-quality reads, each with a distinct molecular identifier, were randomly selected from each sample. Reads with shared molecular identifiers were discarded instead of being binned into consensus sequences. CDR3 identification, clonotype clustering and error correction used MiTCR with a Q25 quality threshold and the strictest error-elimination algorithm. A nonparametric unseen species model with Euler transformation was used to estimate lower-bound total TCR beta diversity. The raw public reads went through TCRdb reprocessing: fastp at Q25, MiXCR clone calling, in-frame beta chains kept. Each entry merges the rows of one CDR3 protein and shows their most common DNA and genes. Clone size and V and J calls follow TCRdb, not the original study. This sample gives 600,000 to 800,000 distinct CDR3 sequences in total; roughly half of them show up just once. The ten most abundant clones make up approximately 13% of the sample.

The sample consisted of blood. The clonotype originates from a woman aged 80 or older in good health.

CDR3 loop: CASRFTGTGAREQFF. The DNA sequence is TGTGCCAGCAGATTCACCGGGACAGGGGCCCGCGAGCAGTTCTTC. The chain joins TRBV21-1 to TRBJ2-1; whether TRBD1, the table's D call, matches the DNA was not checked. TRBV21-1 is classified as a pseudogene. Its CDR3 holds 15 amino acids, cysteine through phenylalanine. The read is trimmed to its CDR3 DNA, 45 bases read in frame from base 1.